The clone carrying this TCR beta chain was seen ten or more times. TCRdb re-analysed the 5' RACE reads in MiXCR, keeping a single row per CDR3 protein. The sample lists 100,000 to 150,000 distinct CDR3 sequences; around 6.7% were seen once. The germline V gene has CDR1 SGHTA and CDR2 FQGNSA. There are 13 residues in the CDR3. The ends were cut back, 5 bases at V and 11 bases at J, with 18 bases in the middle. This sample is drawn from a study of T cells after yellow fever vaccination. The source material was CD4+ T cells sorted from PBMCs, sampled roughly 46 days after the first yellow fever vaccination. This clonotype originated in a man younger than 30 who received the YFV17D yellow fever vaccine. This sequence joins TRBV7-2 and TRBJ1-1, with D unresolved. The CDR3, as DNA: TGTGCCAGCAGCACCCAATGGATTGGGGATGCTTTCTTT. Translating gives CASSTQWIGDAFF.